This T cell receptor (beta chain) was obtained from a study of CD8+ T cells in alopecia areata. Across the whole study: Oral tofacitinib (5 to 10 mg twice daily) was administered to treated patients.

Note on this clone: The target antigen is unknown.

RNA, once extracted, was reverse transcribed into cDNA for use as the sequencing template. TCRdb's copy holds only in-frame clones and misses some; the assay was immunoSEQ multiplex PCR. This table has 150,000 or so clones, around 87% appearing once. The V gene's germline CDR1 is MNHEY and CDR2 SVGAGI. Germline trimming cut 8 bases from V and 6 bases from J; bases unmatched to any gene: 11. The CDR3 sequence is 15 residues long. Cell sorting was applied to PBMCs, and CD4+ and CD8+ T cells were collected. Whole-study findings and limits: Scalp lesions, especially in alopecia totalis/universalis, had higher clonality than normal scalp.

The sequence was obtained from a human donor with alopecia areata. This chain connects TRBV6-5 to TRBJ2-2; 8 bases are a match to TRBD2. This material consisted of CD8+ T cells sorted from blood, taken at week 0. The CDR3 loop reads CASGGAGRASGELFF. For the CDR3, the DNA is TGTGCCAGCGGAGGGGCCGGGAGGGCCTCCGGGGAGCTGTTTTTT.